Given below is one T cell receptor beta chain in context. Its recognized antigen is unknown. Each CD8+ T cell subset was flow-sorted in triplicate, and around 320,000 cells per subset were placed directly into RLT lysis buffer. To keep memory contaminants out, a stringent definition of naive CD8+ T cells was applied: CD45RO-CCR7+CD27+CD95-. Using standard density gradient centrifugation, peripheral blood mononuclear cells were isolated from buffy coats. A FACSAria III was used to flow-sort naive CXCR3-negative and CXCR3-positive CD8+ T cells. An RNeasy Mini Kit was used to extract total RNA from the sorted cells. The sequencer listed for this sample is NextSeq 550. The Human TCR Profiling Kit (MiLaboratory) was used to prepare UMI-labeled 5' RACE TRB cDNA libraries. The full amount of extracted RNA was used for cDNA synthesis, and the full amount of resulting cDNA was used for PCR amplification. Libraries were prepared in parallel with an identical number of PCR cycles. The source study handled its data this way. MIGEC and MiXCR extracted about 50,000 +/- 9,200 unique UMI-labeled TRB cDNA molecules per library, requiring at least two reads per UMI. On average, around 40,000 +/- 10,000 functional in-frame TRB CDR3 nucleotide clonotypes lacking stop codons were found per library. After downsampling to 5000 UMI-labeled TRB molecules per sample, diversity metrics such as normalized Shannon-Wiener and Chao1 were calculated in VDJtools. Clonotype-size-weighted physicochemical properties of the central five CDR3 residues (interaction energy, strength, volume and Kidera factor 4) were computed in VDJtools. One entry per CDR3 protein sequence results from the TCRdb reprocessing of the reads, with DNA left out. The V and J calls shown here were made by TCRdb, not taken from the authors' results. The sample table holds 45,000 to 75,000 distinct CDR3 sequences. About 0.4% of the sample rests with the top ten.

The data originate from a study of CXCR3-negative and CXCR3-positive naive CD8 T cells (dated by TCRdb to the late 2010s). About the investigation overall: Some 150 million TRB reads were obtained in total, roughly 1.5 +/- 0.3 million reads per library. Data from about 12 donors, pooled across two independent experiments, went into the diversity and physicochemical repertoire analyses. For the TRBV-TRBJ cluster analysis, the naive subsets came from 5 or 6 donors, while the memory cells came from 3 donors.

The full study reports these points: Repertoire diversity was comparably high in both naive subsets but much lower in memory CD8+ T cells. Because surface CD5, which is linked to self-reactivity in mice, was comparable between the naive subsets, TCR interaction strength was also inferred from TRB CDR3 physicochemical properties. TRBV-TRBJ usage was similar between naive CXCR3-negative and CXCR3-positive cells from the same donor, while memory cells showed distinct patterns. Because CXCR3 expression was partially decreased after cryopreservation, freshly isolated PBMCs were used for most assays. Compared with CXCR3-negative naive cells, CXCR3-positive naive cells had TRB CDR3s with higher hydrophobicity (lower Kidera factor 4), lower energy, and higher strength and volume indices.

The CDR3 covers 15 residues, taking in both the cysteine and the phenylalanine. No DNA sequence is on record. From the germline V gene (reference sequence), CDR1 is LNHDA and CDR2 is SQIVND. The sample consisted of naive CXCR3- CD8+ T cells from blood. The cell subset or site label on this specimen signifies: CD45RO-CCR7+CD27+CD95- naive CD8+ T cells lacking CXCR3 (TNR3-). The TCR sequence derives from a human donor in good health. Some clones in this sample may be carry-over from other donors' samples. The V and J segments used are TRBV19 and TRBJ2-1; TCRdb's D call, TRBD1, is unchecked because there is no DNA. The CDR3 region reads CATTPPGTENNEQFF.